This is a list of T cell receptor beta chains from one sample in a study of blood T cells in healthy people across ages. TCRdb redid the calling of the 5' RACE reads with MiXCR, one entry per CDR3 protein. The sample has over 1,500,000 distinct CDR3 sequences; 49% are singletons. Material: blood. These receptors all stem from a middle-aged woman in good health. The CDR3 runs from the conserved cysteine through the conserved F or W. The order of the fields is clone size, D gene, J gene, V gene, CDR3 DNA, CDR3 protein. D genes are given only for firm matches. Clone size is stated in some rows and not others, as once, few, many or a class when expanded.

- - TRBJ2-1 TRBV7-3 TGTGCCAGCAGCTTAAACCCCGGGGGTACTTACAATGAGCAGTTCTTC CASSLNPGGTYNEQFF
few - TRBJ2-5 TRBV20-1 TGCAGTGCTAGACGGTGGACAGCCCAAGAGACCCAGTACTTC CSARRWTAQETQYF
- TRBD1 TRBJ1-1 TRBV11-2 TGTGCCAGCAGCCACAGGGGACGGACTGAAGCTTTCTTT CASSHRGRTEAFF
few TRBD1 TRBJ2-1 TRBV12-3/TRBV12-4 TGTGCCAGCAGCCCACAGGGGGACTTACGGTACAATGAGCAGTTCTTC CASSPQGDLRYNEQFF
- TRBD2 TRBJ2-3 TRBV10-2 TGCGCCAGCAGTGACCAACTAGCGAATAATGGGGATACGCAGTATTTT CASSDQLANNGDTQYF
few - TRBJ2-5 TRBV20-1 TGCAGTGCTAGAGATCCGGCAGCTGAAGAGACCCAGTACTTC CSARDPAAEETQYF
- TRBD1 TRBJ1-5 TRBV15 TGTGCCACCAGCAGAGTTGGACAGGGAGGACAGCCCCAGCATTTT CATSRVGQGGQPQHF
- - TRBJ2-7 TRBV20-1 TGCAGTGCTAGCCACAGGTCTGATTTGGACGAGCAGTACTTC CSASHRSDLDEQYF
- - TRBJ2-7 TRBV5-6 TGTGCCAGCAGCTTGGTAGGGGCGCGGTCCTACGAGCAGTACTTC CASSLVGARSYEQYF
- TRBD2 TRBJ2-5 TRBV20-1 TGCAGTGCCAGTCCGGGGGGGCCCGCAGAGACCCAGTACTTC CSASPGGPAETQYF
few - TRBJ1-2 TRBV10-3 TGTGCCATCAGTGAGTCCGGCTGGAACGATAGCTACACCTTC CAISESGWNDSYTF
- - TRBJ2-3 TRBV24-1 TGTGCCACCAGTGAGCGCACAGATACGCAGTATTTT CATSERTDTQYF
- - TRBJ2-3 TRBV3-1 TGTGCCAGCAGCCAGCCCCGGACTCAATACACAGATACGCAGTATTTT CASSQPRTQYTDTQYF
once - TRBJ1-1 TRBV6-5 TGTGCCAGCAGGAGATACGGGTTGGGGGCGAGTGATGAAGCTTTCTTT CASRRYGLGASDEAFF
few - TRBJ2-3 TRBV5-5 TGTGCCAGCAGCCCTCGGACTACCACATATACGCAGTATTTT CASSPRTTTYTQYF
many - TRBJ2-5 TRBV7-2 TGTGCCAGCAGCCTAAGGCGGGGGACCCAGTACTTC CASSLRRGTQYF
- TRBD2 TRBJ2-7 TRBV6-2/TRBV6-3 TGTGCCAGCAGACCTACTGGCGGGGGGGCCCCGGAGCAGTACTTC CASRPTGGGAPEQYF
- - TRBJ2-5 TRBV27 TGTGCCAGTAGTAACCGACGGCAAGAGACCCAGTACTTC CASSNRRQETQYF
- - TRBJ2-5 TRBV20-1 TGCAGTACCATCCGAGGGGCACGGGAGACCCAGTACTTC CSTIRGARETQYF
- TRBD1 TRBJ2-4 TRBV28 TGTGCCAGCAGTGTGGACAGGACCCTGGGCGAGCAGAACTTC CASSVDRTLGEQNF